This passage covers 31 T cell receptor beta chains from one sample sequenced in a study of OX40 agonist ivuxolimab in advanced cancers. Generated by immunoSEQ multiplex PCR, the TCRdb table keeps only in-frame clones and is missing some. The table has roughly 59,000 clones, roughly 84% seen once. The source was CD4+ or CD8+ T cells sorted from blood, collected in a trial of the OX40 agonist ivuxolimab. These receptors were taken from an adult with an advanced solid tumor such as melanoma, head and neck, liver or kidney cancer.

The table lists this clone with a count of one. The rearrangement uses TRBV15 and TRBJ2-3; either TRBD1 or TRBD2 may fit D (5 bases each). This CDR3 is 14 amino acids long. The germline CDR1 and CDR2 sequences are LNHNV and YYDKDF (reference sequence). Trimming stripped 5 bases from V and 4 bases from J, with 13 bases between. CDR3 DNA: TGTGCCACCAGCCTTGGGGGAGTGGCAGATACGCAGTATTTT. Its protein product is CATSLGGVADTQYF. Full variable domain (rest looked up from reference TRBV15 and TRBJ2-3): DAMVIQNPRYQVTQFGKPVTLSCSQTLNHNVMYWYQQKSSQAPKLLFHYYDKDFNNEADTPDNFQSRRPNTSFCFLDIRSPGLGDTAMYLCATSLGGVADTQYFGPGTRLTVL.

This rearrangement joins TRBV19 to TRBJ2-1; the D gene is possibly TRBD1 (6 bases). This CDR3 is built from 12 residues. V was trimmed by 3 bases and J by 9 bases, leaving 9 bases between them. Germline V lookup: CDR1 LNHDA, CDR2 SQIVND (reference sequence). This chain's CDR3 is CASSMRGTEQFF. CDR3 sequence (DNA): TGTGCCAGTAGTATGAGGGGGACTGAGCAGTTCTTC.

The chain couples TRBV2 to TRBJ2-1, with 7 bases that match TRBD2. The CDR3 spans 13 residues. Germline CDR1 and CDR2: SNHLY and FYNNEI. Losses at the gene ends were 7 bases for V and 9 bases for J; bases not matched to a gene: 9. CDR3 residues: CASTGEGLSEQFF. Written as DNA, the CDR3 is TGTGCCAGCACGGGGGAGGGCCTGAGTGAGCAGTTCTTC.

The chain combines TRBV30 with TRBJ2-5; 8 bases match TRBD1. V trimming: 4 bases; J trimming: 5 bases; junction bases outside the gene matches: 6. The CDR3 contains 13 residues. Germline V lookup: CDR1 GTSNPN, CDR2 SVGIG (reference sequence). CDR3 in DNA: TGTGCCTGGACCCAGACAGGGGTGGAGACCCAGTACTTC. This translates into CAWTQTGVETQYF.

This rearrangement joins TRBV7-9 to TRBJ2-2; 7 bases match TRBD2. CDR3 length equals 16 residues. The V segment lost 5 bases and the J segment 0 bases; nucleotides outside the gene matches: 6. CDR1 is SEHNR, CDR2 FQNEAQ, per germline (reference sequence). CDR3 DNA: TGTGCCAGCAGCCCACAAGCGGGGCCGAACACCGGGGAGCTGTTTTTT. Its protein product is CASSPQAGPNTGELFF. Full variable domain (missing parts from reference TRBV7-9 and TRBJ2-2): DTGVSQNPRHKITKRGQNVTFRCDPISEHNRLYWYRQTLGQGPEFLTYFQNEAQLEKSRLLSDRFSAERPKGSFSTLEIQRTEQGDSAMYLCASSPQAGPNTGELFFGEGSRLTVL.

CDR3 sequence: CASAPGVSNQPQHF. The CDR3 nucleotides are TGCGCCAGCGCGCCAGGGGTTAGCAATCAGCCCCAGCATTTT. The chain links TRBV5-1 to TRBJ1-5, with D perhaps TRBD1 (6 bases). The CDR3 is made up of 14 amino acids. CDR1 is SGHRS and CDR2 is YFSETQ in the germline V gene. The ends were cut back, 7 bases at V and 0 bases at J, with 11 bases in the middle.

The J gene is TRBJ1-4, the V gene TRBV6-1; tentative D call: TRBD1 (5 bases). The germline CDR1 and CDR2 sequences are MNHNS and SASEGT. V lost 4 bases and J lost 0, with 12 bases in between. This CDR3 comprises 16 residues. Here the CDR3 reads CASSAQSGATNEKLFF. DNA of the CDR3: TGTGCCAGCAGTGCCCAATCGGGGGCAACTAATGAAAAACTGTTTTTT.

The V and J genes are TRBV6-5 and TRBJ1-1, with unresolved D. The CDR3 is 13 amino acids. Trimming removed 7 bases at V and 1 base at J, with 10 bases between. CDR1 is MNHEY and CDR2 is SVGAGI in the germline V gene. CDR3 sequence reads: CASTTTANTEAFF. In nucleotides, the CDR3 is TGTGCCAGCACCACAACTGCGAACACTGAAGCTTTCTTT.

The chain recombines TRBV10-3 with TRBJ2-4, with 9 bases matching TRBD1. Germline assignment: CDR1 ENHRY and CDR2 SYGVKD. The CDR3 loop spans 15 amino acids. After removal of 3 bases from V and 11 bases from J, the junction contained 11 bases not matched to a gene. The CDR3 DNA is TGTGCCATCAGTGACCGAGGGACAGGGAGGGTAGTTCAGTACTTC. Translating gives CAISDRGTGRVVQYF.

This chain connects TRBV29-1 to TRBJ2-7; maybe TRBD1 (7 bases). V lost 3 bases and J 2 bases, leaving 20 bases between the germline ends. CDR1 and CDR2 (germline): SQVTM, ANQGSEA. This CDR3 has 16 amino acids. The CDR3 here is CSVDSGGAGVPYEQYF. The CDR3 DNA is TGCAGCGTTGATTCAGGGGGAGCGGGCGTCCCCTACGAGCAGTACTTC.

The chain is built from TRBV19 and TRBJ1-5; perhaps TRBD1 as D (6 bases). Germline CDR1 is LNHDA and CDR2 is SQIVND (reference sequence). Trimming took 7 bases from V and 9 from J, leaving 16 bases between them. The CDR3 consists of 13 residues. The CDR3 sequence is CASTRGGGGPQHF. The CDR3 bases are TGTGCCAGTACCCGAGGGGGAGGAGGGCCCCAGCATTTT.

The chain joins TRBV9 to TRBJ1-1; 9 positions agree with TRBD1. Trimming took 4 bases from V and 0 from J; bases not matched to a gene: 7. Germline values: CDR1 SGDLS, CDR2 YYNGEE. This CDR3 has 16 residues. CDR3 sequence (DNA): TGTGCCAGCAGCCCTCGGACAGGGGCAATGAACACTGAAGCTTTCTTT. Its protein product is CASSPRTGAMNTEAFF.

The V and J genes are TRBV28 and TRBJ2-4; D possibly corresponds to TRBD1 (6 bases). The V end lost 2 bases, the J end lost 6 bases, and 8 bases lay between the germline ends. This CDR3 contains 13 residues. Germline assignment: CDR1 MDHEN and CDR2 SYDVKM. CDR3 residues: CASSLIGGNIQYF. CDR3 coding DNA: TGTGCCAGCAGTTTAATAGGGGGAAACATTCAGTACTTC.

The chain combines TRBV27 with TRBJ1-4; D gene unclear. The germline V and J ends were trimmed by 5 bases and 5 bases, with 9 bases remaining between them. Germline values: CDR1 MNHEY, CDR2 SMNVEV (reference sequence). The CDR3 is 13 residues long. This chain's CDR3 is CASSLLRNEKLFF. CDR3 in DNA: TGTGCCAGCAGTCTTCTGCGAAATGAAAAACTGTTTTTT.

The CDR3 region is CASSNDRGQNSPLHF. In DNA, the CDR3 is TGTGCCAGCAGCAATGACAGGGGGCAAAATTCACCCCTCCACTTT. This rearrangement joins TRBV5-4 to TRBJ1-6; TRBD1 aligns across 10 bases. CDR3 length: 15 residues. Trimming removed 4 bases from V and 7 bases from J; junction bases left unmatched: 5. Per the germline V gene, CDR1 is SGHNT and CDR2 is YYREEE (reference sequence).

This clone has just a few counts. The chain links TRBV28 to TRBJ2-1; no reliable D call. In germline, CDR1 is MDHEN, CDR2 SYDVKM. Trimming removed 4 bases at V and 4 bases at J, with 14 bases between. The CDR3 runs to 15 residues. This CDR3 is CASSSFNELYNEQFF. Written as DNA, the CDR3 is TGTGCCAGCAGTTCCTTTAACGAGTTATACAATGAGCAGTTCTTC. Drawing the rest from reference TRBV28 and TRBJ2-1, the complete variable domain is DVKVTQSSRYLVKRTGEKVFLECVQDMDHENMFWYRQDPGLGLRLIYFSYDVKMKEKGDIPEGYSVSREKKERFSLILESASTNQTSMYLCASSSFNELYNEQFFGPGTRLTVL.

The rearrangement joins TRBV18 to TRBJ1-2; D might be TRBD1 (6 bases). Trimming pared 6 bases from V and 0 bases from J, leaving 17 bases between. This CDR3 comprises 16 residues. Germline V CDR1 and CDR2: KGHSH, LQKENI. As DNA, the CDR3 is TGTGCCAGCTCTTCATTTAAACAGGGCACTAACTATGGCTACACCTTC. Translating gives CASSSFKQGTNYGYTF.

The chain recombines TRBV6-5 with TRBJ1-4; D is ambiguous. Germline lookup yields CDR1 MNHEY and CDR2 SVGAGI. Trimming took 7 bases from V and 6 from J, leaving 15 bases between them. There are 14 residues in the CDR3. The CDR3 bases are TGTGCCAGCACCAGGTATAAGGATCATGAAAAACTGTTTTTT. Protein product: CASTRYKDHEKLFF.

This chain connects TRBV2 to TRBJ2-1; 7 nucleotides align to TRBD2. This CDR3 is 15 amino acids long. Unmatched junction bases numbered 4, after V lost 4 bases and J lost 1 base. Germline assignment: CDR1 SNHLY and CDR2 FYNNEI. The CDR3: CASSGGGGSYNEQFF. CDR3 DNA sequence: TGTGCCAGCAGTGGGGGCGGGGGTTCCTACAATGAGCAGTTCTTC.

Written as DNA, the CDR3 is TGTGCCAGCAGCTACTATCTCCCGGGACAGGGGAATGAAAAACTGTTTTTT. Its translation: CASSYYLPGQGNEKLFF. V and J are TRBV14 and TRBJ1-4, with 10 bases aligning to TRBD1. V was pared by 5 bases and J by 5 bases, with 11 bases of the junction left unmatched. CDR3 size: 17 residues. Germline lookup yields CDR1 SGHDN and CDR2 FVKESK.

V gene TRBV25-1 combines with J gene TRBJ2-5; D is perhaps TRBD2 (6 bases). Per the germline V gene, CDR1 is MGHDK and CDR2 is SYGVNS. The CDR3 totals 14 residues. V shed 2 bases and J shed 5 bases, with 12 bases lying between them. CDR3 region: CASSEIGGPETQYF. CDR3 bases: TGTGCCAGCAGTGAAATCGGGGGTCCGGAGACCCAGTACTTC.

The V gene is TRBV11-2, the J gene TRBJ2-5; D ambiguous. Between the trimmed V and J ends, which lost 2 bases and 4 bases, there was a span of 8 bases. The CDR3 has 13 amino acids. Per germline, CDR1 SGHAT and CDR2 FQNNGV. The CDR3 region is CASSLIRAETQYF. Here the CDR3 DNA reads TGTGCCAGCAGCTTAATTAGGGCAGAGACCCAGTACTTC.

This chain links TRBV7-9 with TRBJ2-3, with 9 bases that match TRBD2. This CDR3 comprises 18 residues. Germline V gene sequence: CDR1 SEHNR, CDR2 FQNEAQ (reference sequence). Trimming took 5 bases from V and 8 from J; bases not matched to a gene: 20. The CDR3 DNA reads as TGTGCCAGCAGCCCAGGCGGCGGGAGGGCCATAGCAGGGGGTACGCAGTATTTT. Protein product: CASSPGGGRAIAGGTQYF.

This clone appeared a few times. The chain carries TRBV1 and TRBJ1-6. TRBV1 is a known pseudogene. This CDR3 contains 12 residues. CDR3 bases: TGCACCAGCAGCCACGACGGTTCACCCCTCCACTTT. Amino acid sequence: CTSSHDGSPLHF.

CDR3 DNA: TGTGCCACCAGCAGCTACTCGGACAGTCCGCGCGGGGAGACCCAGTACTTC. Residues: CATSSYSDSPRGETQYF. This sequence joins TRBV15 and TRBJ2-5; a weak D match, TRBD1 (6 bases). The germline gives CDR1 LNHNV, CDR2 YYDKDF (reference sequence). CDR3 length equals 17 residues. Trimming removed 3 bases at V and 5 bases at J, with 22 bases between.

The CDR3 loop reads CASRDSWTEAFF. DNA for the CDR3: TGTGCCAGCAGAGATAGCTGGACTGAAGCTTTCTTT. The genes are TRBV6-1 and TRBJ1-1; D not resolved. Trimming cost V 6 bases and J 5 bases, with 10 bases left between them. CDR1 and CDR2 (germline): MNHNS, SASEGT. The CDR3 extends over 12 amino acids.

The chain couples TRBV30 to TRBJ2-5; 7 bases agree with TRBD2. The ends lost 0 bases at V and 5 bases at J; junction bases unmatched: 9. The CDR3 is 15 amino acids. Germline CDR1 GTSNPN, CDR2 SVGIG (reference sequence). CDR3 sequence (DNA): TGTGCCTGGAGTGTTTCGGCGGGAGTGGGGGAGACCCAGTACTTC. Protein: CAWSVSAGVGETQYF.

The V call is TRBV6-6, the J call TRBJ2-7; 9 nucleotides agree with TRBD1. Germline-derived CDR1 and CDR2 are MNHNY and SVGAGI (reference sequence). The V segment lost 7 bases and the J segment 2 bases; nucleotides outside the gene matches: 3. This CDR3 has 13 residues. CDR3 sequence (DNA): TGTGCCAGCATGGGACAGGGACCCTACGAGCAGTACTTC. It yields the protein CASMGQGPYEQYF.

V usage is TRBV5-6 and J usage is TRBJ2-4, with D tentatively TRBD1 (5 bases). This CDR3 has 16 amino acids. V gave up 1 base and J gave up 1 base, with 12 bases separating them. Germline V gene lookup returns CDR1 SGHDT and CDR2 YYEEEE. The CDR3 nucleotides read TGTGCCAGCAGCTTGTCTGAAGGGGCGGCCAAAAACATTCAGTACTTC. Translated, it gives CASSLSEGAAKNIQYF.

V and J are TRBV11-2 and TRBJ2-5; D gene ambiguous. The J call may be mistaken, given a closer DNA end match to TRBJ2-7. The germline V gene encodes CDR1 SGHAT and CDR2 FQNNGV. The CDR3 length is 11 residues. The CDR3 loop reads CASRLFDEQYF. Here the CDR3 DNA reads TGTGCCAGCAGATTATTTGACGAGCAGTACTTC.

CDR3 nucleotide sequence: TGTGCCAGCAGCTCCAGTGGGGACGGCTATGGCTACACCTTC. This gives the protein CASSSSGDGYGYTF. The V gene is TRBV7-9, the J gene TRBJ1-2; maybe TRBD1 (5 bases). The CDR3 runs to 14 residues. Deletions cut 4 bases from V and 4 bases from J, with 13 bases between. Germline CDR1 and CDR2: SEHNR and FQNEAQ (reference sequence). The full variable domain, rest sourced from reference TRBV7-9 and TRBJ1-2, is DTGVSQNPRHKITKRGQNVTFRCDPISEHNRLYWYRQTLGQGPEFLTYFQNEAQLEKSRLLSDRFSAERPKGSFSTLEIQRTEQGDSAMYLCASSSSGDGYGYTFGSGTRLTVV.